This TCR beta chain was found in a study of T cell clones after liver transplantation. On the study more broadly: Three of the eight recipients were HCV-positive; the rest had non-autoimmune, non-viral transplant indications. Tolerant meant at least one year fully off immunosuppression without liver enzymes above twice normal. Whole-study findings and limits: Rather than being deleted, graft donor-reactive T cells may have moved into the graft. Circulating graft-donor-reactive CD4 TCRbeta sequences fell significantly post-transplant in most of the 8 subjects.

Trimming took off 3 bases at V and 5 bases at J, with 16 bases between the two ends. CDR1 is LNHDA, CDR2 SQIVND, per germline (reference sequence). The CDR3 totals 15 residues. For this clone: Its cognate antigen is unknown.

Profiling relied on immunoSEQ multiplex PCR, and the TCRdb table lists in-frame clones only, not all of them. Here the sample spans around 110,000 clones, approximately 90% being singletons. The sequence derives from a human patient who received a liver transplant. Some of the T cells may derive from the graft donor. The specimen comprised CD4+ T cells from blood, sampled 12 months after liver transplant. This chain connects TRBV19 to TRBJ1-1; the D gene is possibly TRBD1 (6 bases). CDR3 protein: CASSISGGPGTEAFF. In DNA, the CDR3 is TGTGCCAGTAGTATCTCTGGGGGGCCGGGTACTGAAGCTTTCTTT.